The sequence of this T cell receptor (beta chain) was determined in a study of cytomegalovirus exposure and HLA in healthy donors. Study-wide results and caveats: Cytomegalovirus-associated TCR beta chains were listed, numbering 150 to 200. Most TCR sequences proved rare, with some public TCRs found in many donors. What TCR beta sequences reportedly achieved was accurate prediction of HLA-A and HLA-B alleles in most subjects.

PCR used 60 Vbeta primers and 13 Jbeta primers. Assay: immunoSEQ multiplex PCR; the TCRdb copy retains only in-frame clones and omits some. The repertoire holds about 110,000 clones, with roughly 69% as singletons. The CDR3 loop spans 19 amino acids. Trimming removed 3 bases from V and 2 bases from J; junction bases left unmatched: 15. CDR1 is KGHSH, CDR2 LQKENI, per germline. About this clone: What it binds is unknown.

The chain recombines TRBV18 with TRBJ2-1; 8 bases are a match to TRBD2. The sequencing input was PBMCs. The TCR sequence derives from a man aged 50 or older in good health and CMV-seropositive. For the CDR3, the DNA is TGTGCCAGCTCACCGTTAGGTCCGGGAGGGACCCTCACCTACAATGAGCAGTTCTTC. Translating gives CASSPLGPGGTLTYNEQFF.